This is a list of T cell receptor beta chains from one sample in a study of blood T cell repertoires in COVID-19. Sequenced by immunoSEQ multiplex PCR; TCRdb stores in-frame clones only, minus some. The sample lists approximately 440,000 clones; about 85% were seen once. Specimen: PBMCs or T cells enriched from blood (not recorded which). These receptors were obtained from a woman in her late teens or twenties who had recovered from COVID-19. CDR3s include the opening cysteine and the closing phenylalanine or tryptophan.

v_call: TRBV7-9
cdr3_aa: CASSSVDRVPRNYGYTF

v_call: TRBV5-4
cdr3_aa: CASSLGQGPYNEQFF

v_call: TRBV28
cdr3_aa: CASSLLVGDRGRSTDTQYF

v_call: TRBV6-1
cdr3_aa: CASSEYPGSYNSPLHF

v_call: TRBV29-1
cdr3_aa: CSAGLLETQYF

v_call: TRBV5-6
cdr3_aa: CATQGGGYGRYTF

v_call: TRBV19
cdr3_aa: CASRKYSGDTEAFF

v_call: TRBV5-4
cdr3_aa: CASSLERKQFF

v_call: TRBV7-2
cdr3_aa: CASSLGGSADTQYF

v_call: TRBV5-4
cdr3_aa: CASSLDRAPGNTIYF

v_call: TRBV30
cdr3_aa: CAWSSFPGRGTQYF

v_call: TRBV7-2
cdr3_aa: CASTVGGRRVANTEAFF

v_call: TRBV28
cdr3_aa: CASSFRGTTYNEQFF

v_call: TRBV5-6
cdr3_aa: CASSADSATGLSTEAFF

v_call: TRBV11-2
cdr3_aa: CASSSKRWVSGGTKETQYF

v_call: TRBV9
cdr3_aa: CASSYTDLLTDTQYF

v_call: TRBV19
cdr3_aa: CASSIYGDRGFYGYTF

v_call: TRBV27
cdr3_aa: CASSKSGTGIDYTF

v_call: TRBV10-3
cdr3_aa: CAIRSGGRTDTQYF

v_call: TRBV5-4
cdr3_aa: CASSPVGGNLNTEAFF

v_call: TRBV3-1/TRBV3-2
cdr3_aa: CASSYTGRSTLGQYF

v_call: TRBV24-1
cdr3_aa: CATSEQGSSNQPQHF

v_call: TRBV4-1
cdr3_aa: CASSQGVVETQYF

v_call: TRBV5-1
cdr3_aa: CASSLTGGLPEQYF

v_call: TRBV5-6
cdr3_aa: CASSSGKGGYQETQYF

v_call: TRBV5-4
cdr3_aa: CASSDPGQTNSPLHF

v_call: TRBV27
cdr3_aa: CASSSKGTGNTIYF

v_call: TRBV2
cdr3_aa: CASKYGLLSSYNEQFF

v_call: TRBV3-1/TRBV3-2
cdr3_aa: CASSQGHFSGNTIYF

v_call: TRBV5-5
cdr3_aa: CASSPDSQETQYF

v_call: TRBV19
cdr3_aa: CASSSRTSGGTYEQYF

v_call: TRBV3-1/TRBV3-2
cdr3_aa: CASSPPRGAHNEQFF

v_call: TRBV7-2
cdr3_aa: CASSFGQGADTQYF

v_call: TRBV4-2
cdr3_aa: CASSLLTLPAGGRPDTQYF

v_call: TRBV5-1
cdr3_aa: CASSLIGAKNIQYF

v_call: TRBV23-1
cdr3_aa: CASVSTWRGHFSYNEQFF

v_call: TRBV4-1
cdr3_aa: CASSQDREGQVYGYTF

v_call: TRBV3-1/TRBV3-2
cdr3_aa: CASSRAGAGVNYGYTF

v_call: TRBV7-9
cdr3_aa: CASSFPGGGASPDTQYF

v_call: TRBV5-5
cdr3_aa: CASSLALTARYGYTF

v_call: TRBV19
cdr3_aa: CASSIEFSETPSEQFF

v_call: TRBV3-1/TRBV3-2
cdr3_aa: CASSRKGGETQYF

v_call: TRBV7-9
cdr3_aa: CASSLGGDPRETQYF

v_call: TRBV19
cdr3_aa: CASSTRTGNVASTDTQYF

v_call: TRBV7-6
cdr3_aa: CASSSSRDKENSPLHF